The clone carrying this T cell receptor (beta chain) has a handful of counts. The immunoSEQ assay was v3. Measured with immunoSEQ multiplex PCR; TCRdb has only the in-frame clones, and not every one. The table records around 26,000 clones, 60% to 80% of them present only once. The time point: pre-treatment sample, taken before nivolumab and TIL therapy. The tumor samples were excised metastases, mostly pleural nodules or supraclavicular lymph nodes. The record originates from a study of TIL therapy for anti-PD-1-resistant metastatic lung cancer. Looking at the study overall: Half of patients were current or former smokers.

The receptor was isolated from a woman aged 30 to 85 with non-small cell lung cancer. The specimen was tumor tissue, collected at baseline.

CDR3 DNA: TGCAGTGCTTCACAGGGGGCCGAGCAGTACTTC. Translating it yields CSASQGAEQYF. This rearrangement joins TRBV20-1 to TRBJ2-7; 9 bases match TRBD1. Germline CDR1 and CDR2: DFQATT and SNEGSKA (reference sequence). V shed 5 bases and J 6 bases; nucleotides not matched to a gene: 2. The CDR3 sequence is 11 residues long.